The source of this TCR beta chain is a study of graft-versus-host responses after intestinal transplantation. Study-level information: The study gave all recipients anti-thymocyte globulin induction, then tacrolimus and steroids for about 3 years. General observations from the study: Researchers found GvH clones in recipient marrow, and some showed up first in ileum or blood. Peak GvH clone levels in circulation were associated with early post-transplant HvG declines.

Note on this clone: What it binds is not known.

V shed 4 bases, J shed 4 bases, and the junction held 14 bases outside the gene matches. The V gene's germline CDR1 is MGHRA and CDR2 YSYEKL. The CDR3 is 18 amino acids. The data were produced by immunoSEQ multiplex PCR, yet TCRdb's version contains in-frame clones alone and is incomplete. Found here are about 110,000 clones, 85% to 95% of them singletons; the top ten hold around 0.49%. Material: unstimulated CD8+ T cells sorted from spleen or lymph node cells, obtained before intestinal transplant. The receptor's source is a human donor who received an intestinal transplant. V is TRBV4-1 and J is TRBJ2-5; 11 bases are a match to TRBD2. The CDR3, as DNA: TGCGCCAGCAGCCCTCTTTGGGTAGCGGGAGGGCCTCGAGAGACCCAGTACTTC. Protein sequence: CASSPLWVAGGPRETQYF.